This entry is about one T cell receptor (beta chain). What it recognizes is unknown. One entry per CDR3 protein, called by TCRdb with MiXCR from the RT-PCR reads. The profile shows about 540,000 distinct CDR3 sequences, 12% to 15% of them singletons. This sample was included in a study of response to subunit inactivated influenza vaccine. Study findings and constraints: Authors suggested few new T cells are recruited by each seasonal influenza vaccination.

The CDR3 spans 16 residues. Between the trimmed V and J ends, which lost 1 base and 1 base, there was a span of 12 bases. Germline V gives CDR1 SGHTA, CDR2 FQGNSA. The source is a middle-aged man who received an inactivated influenza vaccine. This sample comprised PBMCs from blood, obtained 11 to 12 days after vaccination. The chain links TRBV7-2 to TRBJ2-3, with D tentatively TRBD2 (5 bases). CDR3 bases: TGTGCCAGCAGCTTAGGGGTCCGGGGTGGCACAGATACGCAGTATTTT. This codes for CASSLGVRGGTDTQYF.